The TCR beta chain under discussion was sequenced for a study of shared clonotypes between healthy human individuals. Background on the study: Serving as donors were a couple of women and a few men, whose ages spanned 18 to 49.

A remark on this clone: Antigen specificity is unknown.

With V trimmed by 0 bases and J by 1 base, 11 bases remained unmatched. The CDR3 has 20 amino acids. Germline V gene sequence: CDR1 LNHNV, CDR2 YYDKDF (reference sequence). Study outcomes and limitations: Sorted-subset sequencing, rarefaction showed, was incomplete despite large depth. Blood alone was sampled, and tissue repertoires likely differ.

Original data processing: ImmunoSEQ output held junction-only sequences without quality scores, so filtering differed. Clones were sequenced by immunoSEQ multiplex PCR, and TCRdb holds only the in-frame ones, with some missing. That table furnishes V, J and clone size, whereas the DNA furnished D and trimming. The profile shows around 1.4 million clones, approximately 98.5% of them singletons. The material sequenced was naive CD4+ T cells sorted from blood. Subset defined: CD45RA+ positively selected. The gene calls are TRBV15 and TRBJ2-2; TRBD1 aligns across 10 bases. This clonotype was obtained from a man younger than 40 in good health. The CDR3 DNA reads as TGTGCCACCAGCAGAGATCAATTTGGACAGGGGGAATTGAACACCGGGGAGCTGTTTTTT. Translation: CATSRDQFGQGELNTGELFF. Variable domain in full (rest from reference TRBV15 and TRBJ2-2): DAMVIQNPRYQVTQFGKPVTLSCSQTLNHNVMYWYQQKSSQAPKLLFHYYDKDFNNEADTPDNFQSRRPNTSFCFLDIRSPGLGDTAMYLCATSRDQFGQGELNTGELFFGEGSRLTVL.